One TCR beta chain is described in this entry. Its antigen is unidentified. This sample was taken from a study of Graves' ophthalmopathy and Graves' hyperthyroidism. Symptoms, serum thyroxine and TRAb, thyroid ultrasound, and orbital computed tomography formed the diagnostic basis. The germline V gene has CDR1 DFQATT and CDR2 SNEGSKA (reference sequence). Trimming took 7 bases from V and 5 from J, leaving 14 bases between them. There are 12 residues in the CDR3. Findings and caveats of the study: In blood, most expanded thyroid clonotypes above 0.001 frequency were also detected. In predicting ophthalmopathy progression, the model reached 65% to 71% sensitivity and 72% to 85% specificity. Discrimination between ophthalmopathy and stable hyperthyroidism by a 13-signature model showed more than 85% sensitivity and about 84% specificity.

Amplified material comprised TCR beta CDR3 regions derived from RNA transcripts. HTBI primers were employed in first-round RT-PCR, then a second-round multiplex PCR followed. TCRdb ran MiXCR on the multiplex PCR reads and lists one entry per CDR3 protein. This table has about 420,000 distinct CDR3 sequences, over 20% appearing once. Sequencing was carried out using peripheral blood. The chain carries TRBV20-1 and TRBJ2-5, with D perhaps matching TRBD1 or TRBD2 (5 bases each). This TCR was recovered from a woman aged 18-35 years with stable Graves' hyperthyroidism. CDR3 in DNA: TGCAGTGTCAGCCGGGACGCGGAGACCCAGTACTTC. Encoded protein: CSVSRDAETQYF.